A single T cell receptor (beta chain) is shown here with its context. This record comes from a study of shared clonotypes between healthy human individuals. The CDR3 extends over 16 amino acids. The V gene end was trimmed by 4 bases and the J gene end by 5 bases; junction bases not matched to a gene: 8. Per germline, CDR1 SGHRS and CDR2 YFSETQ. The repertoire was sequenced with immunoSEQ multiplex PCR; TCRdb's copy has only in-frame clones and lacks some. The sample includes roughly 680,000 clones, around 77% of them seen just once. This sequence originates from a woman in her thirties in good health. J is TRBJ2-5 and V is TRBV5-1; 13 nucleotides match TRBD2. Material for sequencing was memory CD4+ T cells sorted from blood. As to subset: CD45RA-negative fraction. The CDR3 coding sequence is TGCGCCAGCAGCCCCGGGACTAGCGGGATTTCGGAGACCCAGTACTTC. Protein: CASSPGTSGISETQYF.